A single sample gave rise to the 6 T cell receptor beta chains below, sequenced in a study of cytomegalovirus exposure and HLA in healthy donors. Primers included in the PCR were 60 Vbeta and 13 Jbeta primers. Data came from immunoSEQ multiplex PCR; TCRdb stores just in-frame clones and leaves some out. The sample lists 130,000 to 150,000 clones, over 65% occurring once. The sample taken for sequencing was PBMCs. Receptor source: a man aged 35 to 55 in good health and CMV-seropositive.

The chain combines TRBV5-1 with TRBJ1-1; D remains ambiguous. This CDR3 has 12 amino acids. The V gene's germline CDR1 is SGHRS and CDR2 YFSETQ. Trimming stripped 0 bases from V and 3 bases from J, with 3 bases between. CDR3 amino acids: CASSLVDTEAFF. The DNA for the CDR3 is TGCGCCAGCAGCTTGGTCGACACTGAAGCTTTCTTT.

The rearrangement links TRBV4-2 to TRBJ1-2; 7 bases match TRBD1. J lost 2 bases, V lost 2 bases, and 5 bases had no gene match. The CDR3 runs 15 residues. Germline V gives CDR1 LGHNA, CDR2 YNFKEQ. The CDR3 spells CASSQPGQINYGYTF. CDR3 in DNA: TGTGCCAGCAGCCAACCGGGACAGATAAACTATGGCTACACCTTC.

This clone was found once. The chain is built from TRBV7-2 and TRBJ2-5; no firm D call. TRBJ2-7 matches the DNA end more closely, so the J call is doubtful. The germline V gene has CDR1 SGHTA and CDR2 FQGNSA. This CDR3 is built from 15 residues. This chain's CDR3 is CASSLWQGEAYEQYF. The CDR3 DNA sequence: TGTGCCAGCAGCTTATGGCAAGGAGAAGCCTACGAGCAGTACTTC.

The V and J genes are TRBV7-9 and TRBJ1-2; TRBD1 aligns across 9 bases. The V gene's germline CDR1 is SEHNR and CDR2 FQNEAQ (reference sequence). CDR3 length: 16 amino acids. V trimming: 5 bases; J trimming: 2 bases; junction bases outside the gene matches: 9. The CDR3, as DNA: TGTGCCAGCAGCCGAGGGGGGACAGGGCGGAACTATGGCTACACCTTC. It specifies CASSRGGTGRNYGYTF.

This chain joins TRBV19 and TRBJ1-5, with TRBD1 matching 9 bases. The V gene end was trimmed by 9 bases and the J gene end by 6 bases; junction bases not matched to a gene: 6. The length of the CDR3 is 13 residues. Germline lookup yields CDR1 LNHDA and CDR2 SQIVND (reference sequence). The CDR3 DNA reads as TGTGCCAGCGGTGGACAGGGGCTTCAGCCCCAGCATTTT. It is translated as CASGGQGLQPQHF.

This clone has a handful of counts. V is TRBV27 and J is TRBJ2-2, with TRBD1 matching over 7 bases. This CDR3 has 15 amino acids. Germline CDR1 MNHEY, CDR2 SMNVEV (reference sequence). The ends lost 6 bases at V and 0 bases at J; junction bases unmatched: 4. The CDR3 is CASSGQATNTGELFF. CDR3 bases: TGTGCCAGCAGCGGACAGGCCACGAACACCGGGGAGCTGTTTTTT.